The rows below give T cell receptor beta chains drawn from one sample of a study of patients and donors after allogeneic stem cell transplantation. A single record per CDR3 protein comes from TCRdb applying MiXCR to the RT-PCR reads. The data contain approximately 200,000 distinct CDR3 sequences, 41% of them singletons. Sequencing was carried out using blood, either unsorted or a sorted T cell fraction (not recorded which). The source is a human donor who was either an allogeneic HSCT recipient or a stem cell or donor lymphocyte infusion donor (not recorded which). It is not recorded whose cells these are; they may come from a transplant donor. Both conserved end residues are part of each CDR3.

v_call cdr3_aa
TRBV7-8 CASSLRPSRGPDTQYF
TRBV3-1 CASSQTTLGSGGGYEQYF
TRBV5-5 CASSLVAGEAGTQYF
TRBV10-3 CAISVEGNQPQHF
TRBV24-1 CATSDLRAAYNEQFF
TRBV18 CASSPAGLLYGYTF
TRBV12-3/TRBV12-4 CASSWGAYNSPLHF
TRBV4-2 CASSQGADNTGELFF
TRBV15 CATSRDGDRARDTIYF
TRBV12-3/TRBV12-4 CASSSNPPALAGNSEQFF
TRBV4-2 CASSQDQTEYEQYF
TRBV28 CASSLTTLGAFF
TRBV20-1 CSAPGRDNQPQHF
TRBV7-2 CASSLARQPGETQYF
TRBV12-3/TRBV12-4 CASSFSDQPQHF
TRBV27 CASSLVLAGSSGELFF
TRBV20-1 CSAWARFTDRQYF
TRBV18 CASSWGPQETQYF
TRBV27 CASSLSPTGLYEQYF
TRBV12-3/TRBV12-4 CASSPVGGQPQHF
TRBV20-1 CSASEGLSGYTQYF
TRBV6-2/TRBV6-3 CASSYGLAGVGYNEQFF
TRBV29-1 CSVELGPSWGGMNTEAFF
TRBV3-1 CASSQNTGPNHPQHF
TRBV9 CASSVEKSGNTIYF
TRBV10-3 CAIRGEAALDEQFF
TRBV5-1 CASRKGGNTEAFF
TRBV4-2 CASSARQFPAAANYGYTF
TRBV10-3 CAISEDRGIYNEQFF
TRBV5-1 CASRRDGSGREKLFF
TRBV27 CASRRGTSGRNEQFF
TRBV28 CASSPGVGPDTQYF
TRBV5-1 CASSALTVPGAYNEQFF
TRBV24-1 CATSDFLQTEQFF
TRBV4-2 CASSQGGGTTEAFF
TRBV4-3 CASSQALDREFGNTIYF
TRBV5-1 CASSPTSGRDIKNEQFF
TRBV5-1 CASSADRAATEAFF
TRBV13 CASNLSGNQPQHF
TRBV28 CASSRPSSAGGYTF
TRBV7-9 CASSHQTGNTEAFF
TRBV12-3/TRBV12-4 CASSLGYRPNTEAFF
TRBV18 CASPGKTGLWDTEAFF
TRBV29-1 CSVEDMAGVDTQYF
TRBV3-1 CASSQEGYTEAFF